These T cell receptor beta chains were read from a single sample in a study of CXCR3-negative and CXCR3-positive naive CD8 T cells. TCRdb reprocessed the 5' RACE reads; each CDR3 protein has one entry and no DNA is given. The sample features about 23,000 distinct CDR3 sequences, with 3.5% to 5% in its top ten. Sequencing was performed on naive CXCR3- CD8+ T cells from blood. These receptors were taken from a human donor in good health. Some clones in this sample may be carry-over from other donors' samples. Each CDR3 is given with its conserved first and last residue.

J: TRBJ1-5
V: TRBV20-1
CDR3: CSARERREQIYSNQPQHF

J: TRBJ2-7
V: TRBV10-3
CDR3: CAISPDIAYEQYF

J: TRBJ2-3
V: TRBV7-6
CDR3: CASSRTGGTDTQYF

J: TRBJ1-1
V: TRBV20-1
CDR3: CSATGTEAMNTEAFF

J: TRBJ2-5
V: TRBV5-6
CDR3: CASSHLRDRTETQYF

J: TRBJ2-7
V: TRBV4-3
CDR3: CASSQGQGFYEQYF

J: TRBJ2-7
V: TRBV11-3
CDR3: CASSPGLASLSYEQYF

J: TRBJ2-1
V: TRBV29-1
CDR3: CSVEDPTGTTYNEQFF

J: TRBJ2-5
V: TRBV28
CDR3: CASTPWLYQETQYF

J: TRBJ2-7
V: TRBV20-1
CDR3: CSARVGGLYEQYF

J: TRBJ2-1
V: TRBV10-2
CDR3: CASNGGESYNEQFF